Given below is one TCR beta chain in context. Sequenced by immunoSEQ multiplex PCR; TCRdb stores in-frame clones only, minus some. The sample shows approximately 30,000 clones, 88% of them seen only once. Germline V gives CDR1 KGHSH, CDR2 LQKENI. This CDR3 has 15 amino acids. Between the trimmed V and J ends, which lost 0 bases and 4 bases, there was a span of 10 bases. This sample was taken from a study of T cell changes during pregnancy in multiple sclerosis. The clonotype was recovered from a female donor with multiple sclerosis, enrolled in a pregnancy study. Sequenced material: CD8+ T cells from peripheral blood mononuclear cells, taken in the second trimester of pregnancy. The V gene is TRBV18, the J gene TRBJ1-3, with D possibly being TRBD1 (6 bases). The CDR3 DNA follows: TGTGCCAGCTCACCACCGGGGGCCAGGGGAAACACCATATATTTT. This gives the protein CASSPPGARGNTIYF. The whole variable domain, filled in from reference TRBV18 and TRBJ1-3, reads NAGVMQNPRHLVRRRGQEARLRCSPMKGHSHVYWYRQLPEEGLKFMVYLQKENIIDESGMPKERFSAEFPKEGPSILRIQQVVRGDSAAYFCASSPPGARGNTIYFGEGSWLTVV.